A selection of T cell receptor beta chains follows, all from one sample in a study of T cell responses to AZD1222 COVID-19 vaccine. The data were produced by immunoSEQ multiplex PCR, yet TCRdb's version contains in-frame clones alone and is incomplete. The repertoire has 90,000 to 120,000 clones, 89% of them found once; the top ten carry approximately 18%. Sequenced here: peripheral blood, sampled on day 0 of AZD1222 vaccination. The receptors here all came from an adult in good health. Each CDR3 is given with its conserved first and last residue. D genes are given only for firm matches. For some rows the clone size is stated as once, few or many, or as a class when expanded; others skip it.

J,D,V,size,CDR3,DNA
TRBJ2-7,.,TRBV6-5,.,CASSYRGFNEQYF,TGTGCCAGCAGTTACCGCGGGTTTAACGAGCAGTACTTC
TRBJ1-2,TRBD1,TRBV25-1,.,CASSALTGVYGYTF,TGTGCCAGCAGTGCATTGACAGGGGTGTATGGCTACACCTTC
TRBJ2-5,.,TRBV25-1,few,CASSVGGRGETQYF,TGTGCCAGCAGTGTGGGGGGGCGCGGAGAGACCCAGTACTTC
TRBJ2-7,TRBD1,TRBV5-1,.,CASSSGTGGTYEQYF,TGCGCCAGCAGCTCCGGGACAGGGGGGACCTACGAGCAGTACTTC
TRBJ2-7,TRBD2,TRBV10-2,.,CASSPGLAPAAYEQYF,TGCGCCAGCAGTCCGGGACTAGCGCCAGCAGCCTACGAGCAGTACTTC
TRBJ1-2,.,TRBV6-6,.,CASSQSMDLNANGYTF,TGTGCCAGCAGTCAATCGATGGACCTTAACGCGAACGGCTACACCTTC
TRBJ2-1,.,TRBV2,.,CASIPWDTSNQQFF,TGTGCCAGCATCCCATGGGACACCTCGAATCAGCAGTTCTTC
TRBJ2-7,.,TRBV6-5,.,CASSDSIEQYF,TGTGCCAGCAGTGACTCCATCGAGCAGTACTTC
TRBJ2-7,.,TRBV3-1/TRBV3-2,.,CASRFGQRNAYEQYF,TGTGCCAGCAGATTCGGACAGCGGAATGCCTACGAGCAGTACTTC
TRBJ2-2,TRBD1,TRBV19,few,CASSQTGAWNTGELFF,TGTGCCAGTAGTCAAACAGGGGCCTGGAACACCGGGGAGCTGTTTTTT
TRBJ1-5,.,TRBV24-1,.,CALVGGRFNQPQHF,TGTGCCCTCGTGGGAGGACGGTTCAATCAGCCCCAGCATTTT
TRBJ1-5,.,TRBV30,.,CAWSRDGSNQPQHF,TGTGCCTGGAGCAGGGACGGTAGCAATCAGCCCCAGCATTTT
TRBJ1-1,.,TRBV6-5,.,CASSAGETEAFF,TGTGCCAGCAGCGCTGGGGAAACTGAAGCTTTCTTT
TRBJ1-2,.,TRBV2,.,CASLTGRRGKDGYTF,TGTGCCAGCCTTACGGGGCGGAGGGGAAAGGATGGCTACACCTTC
TRBJ1-2,TRBD1,TRBV15,.,CATSRDYQGAIRNYGYTF,TGTGCCACCAGCAGAGATTACCAGGGGGCGATCCGAAACTATGGCTACACCTTC
TRBJ1-6,.,TRBV27,.,CASSLRQGNSPLHF,TGTGCCAGCAGTTTACGGCAGGGAAATTCACCCCTCCACTTT
TRBJ2-5,.,TRBV10-3,.,CAISEPTSPKETQYF,TGTGCCATCAGTGAGCCGACTAGTCCCAAAGAGACCCAGTACTTC
TRBJ2-7,.,TRBV4-1,.,CASSQAQGSYEQYF,TGCGCCAGCAGCCAAGCCCAGGGCTCCTACGAGCAGTACTTC
TRBJ1-1,.,TRBV18,.,CASSLGSNTEAFF,TGTGCCAGCTCACTCGGATCTAACACTGAAGCTTTCTTT